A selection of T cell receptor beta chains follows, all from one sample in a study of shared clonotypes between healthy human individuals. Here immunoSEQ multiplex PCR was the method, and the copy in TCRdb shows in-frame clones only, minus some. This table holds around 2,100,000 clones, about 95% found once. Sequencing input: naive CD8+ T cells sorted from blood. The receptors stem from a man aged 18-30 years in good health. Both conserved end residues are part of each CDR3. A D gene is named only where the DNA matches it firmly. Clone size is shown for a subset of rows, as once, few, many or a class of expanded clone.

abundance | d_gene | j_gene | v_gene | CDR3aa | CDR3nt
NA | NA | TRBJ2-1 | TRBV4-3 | CASSQDRTDYNEQFF | TGCGCCAGCAGCCAAGATAGGACCGACTACAATGAGCAGTTCTTC
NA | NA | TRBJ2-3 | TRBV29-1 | CSVEERSSGQDTQYF | TGCAGCGTTGAAGAGAGGAGTAGCGGACAAGATACGCAGTATTTT
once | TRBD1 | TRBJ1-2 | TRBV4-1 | CASSQEFLTGSYYGYTF | TGCGCCAGCAGCCAAGAATTCCTGACAGGGAGTTACTATGGCTACACCTTC
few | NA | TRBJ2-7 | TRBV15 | CATSREGSAYEQYF | TGTGCCACCAGCAGAGAGGGCTCGGCCTACGAGCAGTACTTC
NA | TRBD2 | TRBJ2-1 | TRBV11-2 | CASSFLAGGSYNEQFF | TGTGCCAGCAGCTTTCTAGCGGGAGGATCCTACAATGAGCAGTTCTTC
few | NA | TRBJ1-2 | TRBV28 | CASRPSSTADGYTF | TGTGCCAGCAGACCCTCCTCAACCGCGGACGGCTACACCTTC
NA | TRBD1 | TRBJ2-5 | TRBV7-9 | CASSAQTGGRETQYF | TGTGCCAGCAGCGCCCAGACAGGGGGCCGGGAGACCCAGTACTTC
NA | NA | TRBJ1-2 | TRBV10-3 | CAISRDDRNYGYTF | TGTGCCATCAGCCGGGACGACCGTAACTATGGCTACACCTTC
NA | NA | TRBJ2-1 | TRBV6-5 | CASTPDGFHYNEQFF | TGTGCCAGCACCCCGGATGGCTTTCACTACAATGAGCAGTTCTTC
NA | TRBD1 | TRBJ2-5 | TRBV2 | CASRGTVGGQETQYF | TGTGCCAGCAGGGGGACAGTAGGCGGCCAAGAGACCCAGTACTTC
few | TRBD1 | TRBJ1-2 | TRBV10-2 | CASRGTAWSNYGYTF | TGCGCCAGCAGGGGGACAGCGTGGTCTAACTATGGCTACACCTTC
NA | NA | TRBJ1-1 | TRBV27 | CASGWGEGTEAFF | TGTGCCAGCGGGTGGGGAGAGGGGACTGAAGCTTTCTTT
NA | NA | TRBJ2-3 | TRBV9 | CASSVYGAGDTQYF | TGTGCCAGCAGCGTATACGGGGCCGGCGATACGCAGTATTTT
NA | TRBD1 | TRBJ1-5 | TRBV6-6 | CASRSDLTGANQPQHF | TGTGCCAGCAGGTCTGACCTAACAGGGGCCAATCAGCCCCAGCATTTT
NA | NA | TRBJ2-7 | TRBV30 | CAWSVGSYSYEQYF | TGTGCCTGGAGTGTCGGATCTTACTCCTACGAGCAGTACTTC
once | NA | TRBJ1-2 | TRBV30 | CAWEDVNYGYTF | TGTGCCTGGGAAGACGTTAACTATGGCTACACCTTC
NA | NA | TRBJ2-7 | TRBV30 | CAWSVLGDEQYF | TGTGCCTGGAGTGTTTTGGGAGACGAGCAGTACTTC
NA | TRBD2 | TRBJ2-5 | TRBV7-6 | CASSPGGDGETQYF | TGTGCCAGCAGCCCGGGGGGGGATGGAGAGACCCAGTACTTC
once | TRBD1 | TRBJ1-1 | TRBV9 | CASSAGTGEFEAFF | TGTGCCAGCAGCGCGGGGACAGGCGAATTTGAAGCTTTCTTT
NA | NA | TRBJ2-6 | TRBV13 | CASSSGGSGANVLTF | TGTGCCAGCAGCTCCGGGGGTTCTGGGGCCAACGTCCTGACTTTC
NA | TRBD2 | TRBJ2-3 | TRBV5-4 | CASSPGTSGSTDTQYF | TGTGCCAGCAGCCCTGGGACTAGCGGGAGCACAGATACGCAGTATTTT
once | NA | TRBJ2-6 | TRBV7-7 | CASSLGPGANVLTF | TGTGCTAGCAGCTTAGGCCCAGGGGCCAACGTCCTGACTTTC
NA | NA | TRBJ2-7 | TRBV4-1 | CASSQDPGSYEQYF | TGCGCCAGCAGCCAAGACCCAGGTTCCTACGAGCAGTACTTC
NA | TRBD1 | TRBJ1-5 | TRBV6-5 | CASSSLTGAGQPQHF | TGTGCCAGCAGTTCTTTGACAGGGGCGGGTCAGCCCCAGCATTTT
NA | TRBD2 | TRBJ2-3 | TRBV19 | CASSPGTSGTDTQYF | TGTGCCAGTAGTCCCGGGACTAGCGGTACAGATACGCAGTATTTT
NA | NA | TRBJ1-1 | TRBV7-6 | CASSLWSGEGTEAFF | TGTGCCAGCAGCTTATGGTCGGGGGAGGGCACTGAAGCTTTCTTT
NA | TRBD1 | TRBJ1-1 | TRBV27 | CASRLLTGEGGAFF | TGTGCCAGCAGACTACTTACAGGGGAAGGGGGAGCTTTCTTT
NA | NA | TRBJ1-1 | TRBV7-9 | CASSEQNTEAFF | TGTGCCAGCAGCGAACAGAACACTGAAGCTTTCTTT
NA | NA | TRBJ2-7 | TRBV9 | CASSVGGSGYEQYF | TGTGCCAGCAGCGTAGGAGGGTCAGGCTACGAGCAGTACTTC
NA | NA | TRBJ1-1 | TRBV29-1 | CSVEERWGMNTEAFF | TGCAGCGTTGAAGAAAGATGGGGGATGAACACTGAAGCTTTCTTT
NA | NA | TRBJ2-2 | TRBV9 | CASSDRTGNTGELFF | TGTGCCAGCAGCGACCGGACTGGGAACACCGGGGAGCTGTTTTTT
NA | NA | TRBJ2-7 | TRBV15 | CATSREGVSYEQYF | TGTGCCACCAGCAGAGAAGGGGTCTCCTACGAGCAGTACTTC
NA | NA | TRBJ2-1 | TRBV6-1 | CASWTPYAYNEQFF | TGTGCCAGCTGGACCCCGTATGCCTACAATGAGCAGTTCTTC